This record looks at one T cell receptor (beta chain) sequence and its context. Its antigen is unknown. No base quality information exists; no much larger clone differs at one position. The data belong to a study of OX40 agonist ivuxolimab in advanced cancers. Study-level background: The costimulatory receptor OX40 (CD134) was targeted by ivuxolimab, a fully human IgG2 agonistic monoclonal antibody. Intravenous ivuxolimab was administered to patients every 2 weeks at six dose levels: 0.01, 0.1, 0.3, 1.5, 3 and 10 mg/kg. Of the approximately 50 patients in dose escalation, some 20 had hepatocellular carcinoma, about 15 had melanoma, 9 had renal cell carcinoma and 9 had head and neck cancer. A male proportion of almost 85% and a mean age of 60 years, ranging from about 23 to 90, were recorded for the dose-escalation cohort. Patients were allowed to have had prior anti-PD-1, anti-PD-L1 or anti-CTLA-4 therapy, and approximately 40% of the dose-escalation patients had previously received checkpoint inhibitors. Three dose-escalation patients achieved partial responses, one with hepatocellular carcinoma and two with cutaneous melanoma. The purpose of peripheral TCRbeta sequencing was to test whether ivuxolimab changed TCR sequence diversity and led to clonal T-cell expansion. The paper reports the monotherapy dose-escalation portion (N of about 54 patients) of the phase I ivuxolimab trial. Broad study findings and their caveats: In the 0.1-3.0 mg/kg groups, partial responders had among the lowest normalized peripheral clonal expansion, particularly in CD8+ T cells. At doses of 0.1 to 3.0 mg/kg, clonal expansion of both CD4+ and CD8+ blood T cells was observed from baseline to week 6. Low levels of normalized T-cell clonal expansion were also shown by some nonresponding patients. Which antigens the clonally expanded peripheral T cells were specific for was not determined. After ivuxolimab, expanded clones were on average more numerous among CD8+ T cells than among CD4+ T cells.

The trial excluded patients who had a history of autoimmune disease or who were on systemic immunosuppression. Peripheral blood for TCR sequencing was collected from all dose cohorts at baseline, on cycle 4 day 1, and on cycle 7 day 1. Samples were obtained from an open-label, multicenter, first-in-human phase I dose-escalation trial of ivuxolimab. Adults with locally advanced or metastatic melanoma, renal cell, hepatocellular, or head and neck squamous cell carcinoma were enrolled in the trial. Before TCR sequencing, CD4+ and CD8+ T cells were separately sorted from peripheral blood. Trimming removed 2 bases from V and 4 bases from J, leaving 15 bases between the germline ends. Including the terminal cysteine and phenylalanine, the CDR3 comprises 16 residues. Only the CDR3 region is kept as DNA, spanning 48 bases read in frame from base 1. The germline V gene (reference sequence) yields SGHNT for CDR1 and YYREEE for CDR2.

Genomic DNA was extracted from sorted cells for sequencing of the TCRbeta CDR3 region. The immunoSEQ Assay was used to sequence the TCRbeta CDR3 regions. TCRdb stores this immuneACCESS table with in-frame sequences only. Part of the clones is absent; in the studies checked, under half of the shortfall reflects unresolved V genes, and no reason is known for the rest. The sample records around 57,000 clones, approximately 80% of which are singletons. The top ten clones comprise roughly 2.6% of the sample. The receptor chain draws on TRBV5-4 and TRBJ2-2; TRBD2 is a weak D gene call, 5 bases matching. This clonotype originated in an adult with an advanced solid tumor such as melanoma, head and neck, liver or kidney cancer. Sequenced material: CD4+ or CD8+ T cells sorted from blood, taken in a trial of the OX40 agonist ivuxolimab. The CDR3 sequence is CASSFEVAGLTGELFF. The DNA reads TGTGCCAGCAGCTTTGAGGTTGCCGGACTCACCGGGGAGCTGTTTTTT.